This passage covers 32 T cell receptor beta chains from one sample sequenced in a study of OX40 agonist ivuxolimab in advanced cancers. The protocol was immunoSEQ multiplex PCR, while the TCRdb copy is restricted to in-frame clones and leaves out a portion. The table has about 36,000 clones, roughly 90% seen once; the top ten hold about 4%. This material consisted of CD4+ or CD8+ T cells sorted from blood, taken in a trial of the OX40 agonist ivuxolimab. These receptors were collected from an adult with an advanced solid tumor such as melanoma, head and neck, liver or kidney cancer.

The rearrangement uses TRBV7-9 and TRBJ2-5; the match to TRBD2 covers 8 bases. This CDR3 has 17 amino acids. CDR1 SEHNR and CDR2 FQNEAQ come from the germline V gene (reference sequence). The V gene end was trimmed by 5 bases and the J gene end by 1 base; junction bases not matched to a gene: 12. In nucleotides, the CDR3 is TGTGCCAGCAGCCACTCATTCGGGGCGGGGGGCCAAGAGACCCAGTACTTC. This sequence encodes CASSHSFGAGGQETQYF.

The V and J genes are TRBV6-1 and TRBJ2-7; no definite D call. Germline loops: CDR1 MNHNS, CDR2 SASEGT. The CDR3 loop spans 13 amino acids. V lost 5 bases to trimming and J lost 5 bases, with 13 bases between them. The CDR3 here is CASSSPLIHEQYF. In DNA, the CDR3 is TGTGCCAGCAGTAGTCCGCTGATCCACGAGCAGTACTTC.

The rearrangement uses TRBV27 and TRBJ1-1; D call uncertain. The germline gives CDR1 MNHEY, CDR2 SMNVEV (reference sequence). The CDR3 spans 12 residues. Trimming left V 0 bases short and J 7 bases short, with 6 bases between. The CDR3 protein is CASSLSRGEAFF. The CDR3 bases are TGTGCCAGCAGTTTATCGCGGGGTGAAGCTTTCTTT.

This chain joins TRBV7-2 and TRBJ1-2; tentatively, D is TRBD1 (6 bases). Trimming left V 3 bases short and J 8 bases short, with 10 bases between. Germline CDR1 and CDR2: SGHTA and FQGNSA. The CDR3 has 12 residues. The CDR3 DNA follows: TGTGCCAGCAGCTTTCACAGGGAAGGCTACACCTTC. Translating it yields CASSFHREGYTF.

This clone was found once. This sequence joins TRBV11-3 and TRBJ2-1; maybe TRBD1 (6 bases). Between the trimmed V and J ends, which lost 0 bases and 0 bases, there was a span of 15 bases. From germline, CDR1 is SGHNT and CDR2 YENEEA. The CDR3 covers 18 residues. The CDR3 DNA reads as TGTGCCAGCAGCTTAGACAGGGGTGGCCAGAGCTCCTACAATGAGCAGTTCTTC. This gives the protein CASSLDRGGQSSYNEQFF.

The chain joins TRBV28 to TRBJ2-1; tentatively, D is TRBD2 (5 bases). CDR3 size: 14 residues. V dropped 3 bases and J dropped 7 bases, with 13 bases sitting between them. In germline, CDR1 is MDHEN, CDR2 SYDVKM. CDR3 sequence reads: CASSLMGVGNEQFF. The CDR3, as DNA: TGTGCCAGCAGTTTGATGGGAGTGGGAAATGAGCAGTTCTTC.

CDR3 sequence: CAIETADASYEQYF. Written as DNA, the CDR3 is TGTGCCATCGAGACAGCGGATGCCTCCTACGAGCAGTACTTC. The chain couples TRBV6-4 to TRBJ2-7; D possibly uses TRBD1 or TRBD2 (5 bases each). V was cut by 10 bases and J by 0 bases, with 16 bases left in between. This CDR3 is built from 14 residues. CDR1 and CDR2 (germline): MRHNA, SNTAGT.

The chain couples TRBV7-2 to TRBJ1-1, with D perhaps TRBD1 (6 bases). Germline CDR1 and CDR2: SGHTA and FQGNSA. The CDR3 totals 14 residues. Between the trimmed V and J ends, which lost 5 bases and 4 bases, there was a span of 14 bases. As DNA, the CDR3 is TGTGCCAGCAGCAGAAAGGGGGTCGGCACTGAAGCTTTCTTT. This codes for CASSRKGVGTEAFF.

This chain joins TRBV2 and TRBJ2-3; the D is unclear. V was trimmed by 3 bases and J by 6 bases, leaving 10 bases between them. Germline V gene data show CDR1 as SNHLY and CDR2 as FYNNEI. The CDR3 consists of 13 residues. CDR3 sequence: CASSDGPADTQYF. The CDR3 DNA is TGTGCCAGCAGTGACGGACCGGCGGATACGCAGTATTTT.

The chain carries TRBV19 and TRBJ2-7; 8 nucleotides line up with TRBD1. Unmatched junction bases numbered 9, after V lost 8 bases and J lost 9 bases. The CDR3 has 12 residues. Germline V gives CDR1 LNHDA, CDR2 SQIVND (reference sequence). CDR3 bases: TGTGCCAGTCAATCTCAGGGGGCCGCGCAGTACTTC. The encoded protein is CASQSQGAAQYF.

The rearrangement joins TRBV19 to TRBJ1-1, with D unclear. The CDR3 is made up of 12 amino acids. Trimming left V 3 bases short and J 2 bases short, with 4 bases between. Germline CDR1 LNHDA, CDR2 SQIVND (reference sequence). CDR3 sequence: CASSISNTEAFF. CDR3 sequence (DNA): TGTGCCAGTAGTATTTCTAACACTGAAGCTTTCTTT. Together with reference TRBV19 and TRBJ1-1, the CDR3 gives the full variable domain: DGGITQSPKYLFRKEGQNVTLSCEQNLNHDAMYWYRQDPGQGLRLIYYSQIVNDFQKGDIAEGYSVSREKKESFPLTVTSAQKNPTAFYLCASSISNTEAFFGQGTRLTVV.

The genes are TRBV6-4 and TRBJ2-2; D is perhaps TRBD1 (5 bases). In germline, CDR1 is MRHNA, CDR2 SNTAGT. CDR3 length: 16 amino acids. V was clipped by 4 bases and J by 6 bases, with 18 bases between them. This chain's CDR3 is CASSASSMGLPGELFF. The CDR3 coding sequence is TGTGCCAGCAGTGCCTCTTCAATGGGGCTCCCCGGGGAGCTGTTTTTT.

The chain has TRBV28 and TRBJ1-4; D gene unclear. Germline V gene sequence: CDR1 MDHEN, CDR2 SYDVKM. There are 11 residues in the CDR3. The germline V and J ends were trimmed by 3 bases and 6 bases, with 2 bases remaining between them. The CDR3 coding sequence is TGTGCCAGCAGTTTTCATGAAAAACTGTTTTTT. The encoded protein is CASSFHEKLFF.

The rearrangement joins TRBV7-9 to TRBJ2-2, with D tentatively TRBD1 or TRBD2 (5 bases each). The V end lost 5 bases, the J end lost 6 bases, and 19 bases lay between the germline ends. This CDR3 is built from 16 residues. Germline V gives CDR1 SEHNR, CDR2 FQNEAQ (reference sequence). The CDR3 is CASSTRGNQGSGELFF. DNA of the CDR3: TGTGCCAGCAGCACAAGAGGGAATCAGGGCTCCGGGGAGCTGTTTTTT. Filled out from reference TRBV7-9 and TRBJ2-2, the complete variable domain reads DTGVSQNPRHKITKRGQNVTFRCDPISEHNRLYWYRQTLGQGPEFLTYFQNEAQLEKSRLLSDRFSAERPKGSFSTLEIQRTEQGDSAMYLCASSTRGNQGSGELFFGEGSRLTVL.

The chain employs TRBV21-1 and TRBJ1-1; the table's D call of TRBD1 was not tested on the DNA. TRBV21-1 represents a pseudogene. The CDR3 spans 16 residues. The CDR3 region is CASSKWGQFMNTEAFF. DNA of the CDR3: TGTGCCAGCAGCAAATGGGGACAGTTCATGAACACTGAAGCTTTCTTT.

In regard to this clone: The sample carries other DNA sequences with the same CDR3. In DNA, the CDR3 is TGTGCCAGCAGCTTAGACAGGGGTCAGCCCCAGCATTTT. Encoded protein: CASSLDRGQPQHF. This chain uses TRBV11-2 with TRBJ1-5; a possible D gene is TRBD1 (6 bases). V lost 0 bases and J 6 bases, leaving 6 bases between the germline ends. CDR3 length equals 13 residues. Germline lookup yields CDR1 SGHAT and CDR2 FQNNGV.

CDR3 sequence: CASSSRPGQGNSPLHF. The CDR3 nucleotides are TGTGCCAGCAGCTCCAGGCCAGGACAGGGGAATTCACCCCTCCACTTT. The chain couples TRBV7-8 to TRBJ1-6; 9 bases line up with TRBD1. V dropped 4 bases and J dropped 7; count of bases not matched to a gene: 8. The germline CDR1 and CDR2 sequences are SGHVS and FQNEAQ. The CDR3 spans 16 residues.

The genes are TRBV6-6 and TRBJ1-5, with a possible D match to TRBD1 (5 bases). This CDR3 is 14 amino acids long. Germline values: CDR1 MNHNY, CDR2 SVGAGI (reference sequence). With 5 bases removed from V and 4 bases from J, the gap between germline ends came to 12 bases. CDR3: CASSVRGQNQPQHF. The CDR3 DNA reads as TGTGCCAGCAGTGTCCGGGGCCAGAATCAGCCCCAGCATTTT.

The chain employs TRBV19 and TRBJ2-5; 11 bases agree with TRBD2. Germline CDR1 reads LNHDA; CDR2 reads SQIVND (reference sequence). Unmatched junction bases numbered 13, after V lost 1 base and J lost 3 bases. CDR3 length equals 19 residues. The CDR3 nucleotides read TGTGCCAGTAGTATAGGCAGTATAGCGGGAGGGCTCCGGAAAGAGACCCAGTACTTC. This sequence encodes CASSIGSIAGGLRKETQYF.

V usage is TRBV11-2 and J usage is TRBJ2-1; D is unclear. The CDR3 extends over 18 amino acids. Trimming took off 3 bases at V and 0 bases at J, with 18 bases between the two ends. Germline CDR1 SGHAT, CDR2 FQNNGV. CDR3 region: CASSLWSVATFSYNEQFF. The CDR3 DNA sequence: TGTGCCAGCAGCTTGTGGTCCGTGGCCACCTTCTCCTACAATGAGCAGTTCTTC.

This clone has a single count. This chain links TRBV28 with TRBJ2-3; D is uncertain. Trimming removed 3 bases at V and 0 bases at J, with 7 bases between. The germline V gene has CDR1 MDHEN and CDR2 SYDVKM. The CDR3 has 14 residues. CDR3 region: CASSFGLSTDTQYF. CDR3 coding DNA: TGTGCCAGCAGTTTCGGTTTGAGCACAGATACGCAGTATTTT.

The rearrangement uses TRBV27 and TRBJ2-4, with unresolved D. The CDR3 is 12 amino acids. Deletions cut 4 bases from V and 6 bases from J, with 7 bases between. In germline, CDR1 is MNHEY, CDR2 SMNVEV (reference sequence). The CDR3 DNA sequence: TGTGCCAGCAGTTCTAACAGAAACATTCAGTACTTC. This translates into CASSSNRNIQYF.

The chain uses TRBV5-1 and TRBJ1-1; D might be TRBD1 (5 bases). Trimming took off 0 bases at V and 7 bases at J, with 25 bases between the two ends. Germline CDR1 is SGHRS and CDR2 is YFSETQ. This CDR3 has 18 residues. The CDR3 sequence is CASSLGGGEGKLKGEAFF. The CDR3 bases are TGCGCCAGCAGCTTGGGGGGCGGAGAGGGGAAACTAAAGGGTGAAGCTTTCTTT.

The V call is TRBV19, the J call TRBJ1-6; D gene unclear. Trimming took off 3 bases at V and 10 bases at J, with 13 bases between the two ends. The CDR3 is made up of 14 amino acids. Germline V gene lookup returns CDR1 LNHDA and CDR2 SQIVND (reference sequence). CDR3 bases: TGTGCCAGTAGTATGATCGGGAGAGGGTCACCCCTCCACTTT. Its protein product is CASSMIGRGSPLHF.

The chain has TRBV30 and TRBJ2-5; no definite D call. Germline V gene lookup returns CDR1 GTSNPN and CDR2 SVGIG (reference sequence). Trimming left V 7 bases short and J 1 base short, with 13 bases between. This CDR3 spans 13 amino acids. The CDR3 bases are TGTGCCTATGCGGTAACTTTCCAAGAGACCCAGTACTTC. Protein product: CAYAVTFQETQYF.

The chain's CDR3 is CASSQVGVGQPQHF. In DNA form, the CDR3 reads TGTGCCAGTAGTCAGGTCGGGGTCGGTCAGCCCCAGCATTTT. This sequence joins TRBV19 and TRBJ1-5; D call uncertain. Trimming removed 5 bases at V and 6 bases at J, with 14 bases between. This CDR3 comprises 14 residues. CDR1 is LNHDA, CDR2 SQIVND, per germline (reference sequence).

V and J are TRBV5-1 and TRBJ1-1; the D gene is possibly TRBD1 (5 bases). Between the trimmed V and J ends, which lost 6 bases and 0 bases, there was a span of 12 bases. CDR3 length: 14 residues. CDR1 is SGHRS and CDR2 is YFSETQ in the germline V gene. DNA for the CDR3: TGCGCCAGCACCCTAACAGGAATGAACACTGAAGCTTTCTTT. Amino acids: CASTLTGMNTEAFF. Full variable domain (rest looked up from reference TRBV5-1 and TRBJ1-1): KAGVTQTPRYLIKTRGQQVTLSCSPISGHRSVSWYQQTPGQGLQFLFEYFSETQRNKGNFPGRFSGRQFSNSRSEMNVSTLELGDSALYLCASTLTGMNTEAFFGQGTRLTVV.

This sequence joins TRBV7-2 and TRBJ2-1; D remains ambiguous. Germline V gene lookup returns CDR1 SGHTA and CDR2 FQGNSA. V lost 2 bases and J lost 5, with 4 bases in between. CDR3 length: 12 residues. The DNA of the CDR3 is TGTGCCAGCAGCTTAACTGACAATGAGCAGTTCTTC. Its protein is CASSLTDNEQFF.

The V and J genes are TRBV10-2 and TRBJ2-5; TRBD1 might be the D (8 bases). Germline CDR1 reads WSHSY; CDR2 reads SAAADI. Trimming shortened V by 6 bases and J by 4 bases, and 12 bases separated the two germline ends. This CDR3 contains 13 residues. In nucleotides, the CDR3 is TGCGCCAGCAGGAACAGGGGGGGAGAGACCCAGTACTTC. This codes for CASRNRGGETQYF.

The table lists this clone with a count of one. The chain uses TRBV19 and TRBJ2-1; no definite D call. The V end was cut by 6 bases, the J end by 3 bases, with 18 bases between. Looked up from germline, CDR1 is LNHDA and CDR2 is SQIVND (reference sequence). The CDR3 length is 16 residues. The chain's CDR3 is CASRAVQIGNYNEQFF. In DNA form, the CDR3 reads TGTGCCAGTAGGGCTGTTCAAATCGGTAACTACAATGAGCAGTTCTTC.

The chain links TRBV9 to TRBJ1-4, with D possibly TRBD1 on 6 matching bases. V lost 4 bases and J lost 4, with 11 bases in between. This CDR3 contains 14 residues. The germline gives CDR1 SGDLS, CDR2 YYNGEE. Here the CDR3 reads CASSPRTDNEKLFF. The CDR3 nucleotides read TGTGCCAGCAGCCCCCGGACAGATAATGAAAAACTGTTTTTT.

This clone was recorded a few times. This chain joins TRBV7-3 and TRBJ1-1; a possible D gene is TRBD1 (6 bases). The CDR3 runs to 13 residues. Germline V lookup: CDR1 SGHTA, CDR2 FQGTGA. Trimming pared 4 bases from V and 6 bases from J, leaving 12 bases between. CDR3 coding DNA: TGTGCCAGCAGCTCTCACAGGGAAGCTGAAGCTTTCTTT. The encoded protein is CASSSHREAEAFF.